This T cell receptor beta chain was obtained from a study of cytomegalovirus exposure and HLA in healthy donors. Trimming took off 7 bases at V and 3 bases at J, with 10 bases between the two ends. CDR1 is MDHEN and CDR2 is SYDVKM in the germline V gene. This CDR3 has 13 amino acids. As for this clone: Its antigen is unknown.

Overall study results and limits: Later on, a genetic analysis was performed. It linked a missense variant in DCLRE1C with V- and J-gene trimming of TCR beta.

PCR used 60 Vbeta primers and 13 Jbeta primers. Data came from immunoSEQ multiplex PCR; TCRdb stores just in-frame clones and leaves some out. The repertoire has roughly 120,000 clones, less than 85% of them found once; the top ten carry 13%. This TCR came from a man between 25 and 39 years old in good health and CMV-seropositive. The V call is TRBV28, the J call TRBJ1-5; maybe TRBD1 (6 bases). Input material: PBMCs. The CDR3 spells CASMGDTNQPQHF. The CDR3 DNA reads TGTGCCAGCATGGGGGACACCAATCAGCCCCAGCATTTT.